The source of this T cell receptor beta chain is a study of blood T cell repertoires in COVID-19. Study in general: The samples span acute and convalescent COVID-19 from the United States, Italy and Spain. PBMCs, B-cell-depleted T cells, or T cells were the source of the cDNA or gDNA that made up the material.

The count of this clone is one. Seattle enrolled patients during active infection and tracked them longitudinally. CDR1 is LGHNA and CDR2 is YNFKEQ in the germline V gene. With 4 bases clipped from V and 6 bases from J, the junction kept 4 bases outside the gene matches. There are 16 residues in the CDR3. In the source study's methods: Reference gene primer amplification gave nucleated cell count estimates. Profiled with immunoSEQ multiplex PCR; TCRdb holds only in-frame clones, not every one. That table is the source of V, J and clone size, and D and trimming were worked out from the DNA. This table holds roughly 570,000 clones, roughly 91% found once.

The chain employs TRBV4-2 and TRBJ2-3; 16 bases line up with TRBD2. What was sequenced was peripheral blood. The receptor was isolated from a woman in her forties or fifties with COVID-19, enrolled during active disease. CDR3 coding DNA: TGTGCCAGCAGCCCTGGGACTAGCGGGGGGGCGGATACGCAGTATTTT. Translation: CASSPGTSGGADTQYF.